This is a list of T cell receptor beta chains from one sample in a study of Tregs in tolerant kidney transplant recipients. Sequencing was performed with immunoSEQ multiplex PCR; in TCRdb, only in-frame clones are kept and a portion is missing. The sample lists about 240,000 clones; 80% to 85% were seen once. The sample comprised CD4+ T cells from blood. The origin of the receptors is a human donor in good health. Both conserved end residues are part of each CDR3. Fields, in order: clone size, D gene, J gene, V gene, CDR3 protein, CDR3 DNA. D genes are given only for firm matches. Clone size, where shown, is once, few, many, or a class for clones that have expanded.

>.|.|TRBJ1-5|TRBV10-2
CASSRATADQPQHF
TGCGCCAGCAGTCGGGCAACAGCGGATCAGCCCCAGCATTTT
>.|TRBD1|TRBJ2-7|TRBV5-4
CASSRQGLDEQYF
TGCGCCAGCAGCCGACAGGGATTGGACGAGCAGTACTTC
>.|TRBD2|TRBJ2-7|TRBV27
CASSLAGRAYEQYF
TGTGCCAGCAGTTTGGCGGGGAGGGCCTACGAGCAGTACTTC
>.|.|TRBJ2-7|TRBV29-1
CSVVDQTYEQYF
TGCAGCGTTGTCGACCAGACGTACGAGCAGTACTTC
>.|TRBD2|TRBJ2-1|TRBV5-5
CASSFLRGAYNEQFF
TGTGCCAGCAGCTTCCTTCGGGGGGCCTACAATGAGCAGTTCTTC
>once|.|TRBJ2-7|TRBV15
CATSRDPSNEQYF
TGTGCCACCAGCAGAGATCCGTCGAACGAGCAGTACTTC
>.|.|TRBJ2-7|TRBV7-8
CASSLSRRQYF
TGTGCCAGCAGCTTATCCCGGCGGCAGTACTTC
>few|.|TRBJ1-1|TRBV5-4
CASSQEYTGLNTEAFF
TGTGCCAGCAGCCAAGAGTATACAGGCCTTAACACTGAAGCTTTCTTT
>.|.|TRBJ2-1|TRBV2
CASRNIEQFF
TGTGCCAGCAGAAACATTGAGCAGTTCTTC
>.|TRBD1|TRBJ1-4|TRBV30
CAWNPGQVLEKLFF
TGTGCCTGGAACCCGGGACAGGTCCTAGAAAAACTGTTTTTT
>few|TRBD2|TRBJ2-1|TRBV6-5
CASKGPLAVNEQFF
TGTGCCAGCAAGGGCCCACTAGCGGTGAATGAGCAGTTCTTC
>once|.|TRBJ2-3|TRBV10-1
CASSESGTVGDTQYF
TGCGCCAGCAGTGAGTCCGGGACGGTCGGTGATACGCAGTATTTT
>.|.|TRBJ2-3|TRBV5-1
CASAFKWPEASDTQYF
TGCGCCAGCGCCTTTAAGTGGCCGGAAGCCTCGGATACGCAGTATTTT
>.|.|TRBJ1-5|TRBV5-1
CASSPDGGEYQPQHF
TGCGCCAGCAGCCCGGACGGAGGGGAATATCAGCCCCAGCATTTT
>.|TRBD1|TRBJ1-1|TRBV6-5
CASTNRDRGGTEAFF
TGTGCCAGCACCAACCGGGACAGGGGTGGTACTGAAGCTTTCTTT
>.|.|TRBJ1-2|TRBV9
CASSHRFSYGYTF
TGTGCCAGCAGCCACAGGTTTAGCTATGGCTACACCTTC
>.|TRBD1|TRBJ2-3|TRBV9
CASSARQGSTDTQYF
TGTGCCAGCAGCGCCCGACAGGGAAGCACAGATACGCAGTATTTT
>.|.|TRBJ2-5|TRBV11-3
CASSNRDLQTQYF
TGTGCCAGCAGTAACAGGGATCTGCAGACCCAGTACTTC
>.|.|TRBJ1-5|TRBV28
CASGGIQVKYQPQHF
TGTGCCAGCGGAGGGATCCAGGTGAAATATCAGCCCCAGCATTTT
>.|TRBD2|TRBJ2-1|TRBV5-1
CASSLVLAEPYNEQFF
TGCGCCAGCAGCTTGGTGCTAGCGGAGCCGTACAATGAGCAGTTCTTC
>.|TRBD2|TRBJ2-1|TRBV7-6
CASSLVGTSGGYNEQFF
TGTGCCAGCAGCTTAGTGGGGACTAGCGGGGGGTACAATGAGCAGTTCTTC
>.|.|TRBJ1-1|TRBV15
CATSGVRGTEAFF
TGTGCCACCAGCGGGGTTCGTGGGACTGAAGCTTTCTTT
>.|TRBD1|TRBJ1-1|TRBV7-2
CASSLAGQGNSEAFF
TGTGCCAGCAGCTTAGCGGGACAGGGGAACTCTGAAGCTTTCTTT
>.|TRBD2|TRBJ2-5|TRBV7-8
CASSLGGGRETQYF
TGTGCCAGCAGCTTAGGGGGGGGTCGGGAGACCCAGTACTTC
>.|TRBD1|TRBJ1-3|TRBV6-5
CASSYDRVSGNTIYF
TGTGCCAGCAGTTACGACAGGGTTAGCGGAAACACCATATATTTT
>.|.|TRBJ1-1|TRBV20-1
CSARWGTEAFF
TGCAGTGCTAGATGGGGGACTGAAGCTTTCTTT
>.|.|TRBJ1-3|TRBV2
CASNPDRLSGNTIYF
TGTGCCAGCAACCCTGACAGACTCTCTGGAAACACCATATATTTT
>few|.|TRBJ1-5|TRBV19
CASEEQGNQPQHF
TGTGCCAGTGAGGAACAGGGAAATCAGCCCCAGCATTTT
>.|.|TRBJ2-5|TRBV29-1
CSVEGSRAQETQYF
TGCAGCGTTGAGGGCTCACGGGCGCAAGAGACCCAGTACTTC
>.|.|TRBJ2-7|TRBV19
CASSMTRQGPYEQYF
TGTGCCAGTAGTATGACGAGGCAGGGTCCCTACGAGCAGTACTTC
>few|TRBD2|TRBJ2-3|TRBV27
CASSFPSAGGTDTQYF
TGTGCCAGCAGTTTCCCTTCGGCGGGGGGGACAGATACGCAGTATTTT
>.|.|TRBJ1-5|TRBV29-1
CSVRRAYNQPQHF
TGCAGCGTTCGAAGGGCTTACAATCAGCCCCAGCATTTT
>once|TRBD2|TRBJ2-3|TRBV9
CASSVLAGNTDTQYF
TGTGCCAGCAGCGTACTAGCGGGCAACACAGATACGCAGTATTTT
>.|TRBD2|TRBJ2-7|TRBV19
CASSMKSGSSYEQYF
TGTGCCAGTAGTATGAAAAGCGGGAGCTCCTACGAGCAGTACTTC
>.|TRBD2|TRBJ2-1|TRBV9
CASSSPPPSGSRSEQFF
TGTGCCAGCAGCTCCCCGCCGCCTAGCGGGAGTAGGAGTGAGCAGTTCTTC
>once|.|TRBJ1-5|TRBV7-2
CASSLVGLGNGNQPQHF
TGTGCCAGCAGCTTAGTAGGTCTAGGGAATGGCAATCAGCCCCAGCATTTT
>.|TRBD2|TRBJ2-1|TRBV7-9
CASSPRAGGSSYNEQFF
TGTGCCAGCAGCCCGCGGGCGGGCGGGAGCTCCTACAATGAGCAGTTCTTC
>few|.|TRBJ2-3|TRBV19
CASTVSKEGTQYF
TGTGCCAGTACAGTGAGTAAAGAAGGTACGCAGTATTTT
>.|.|TRBJ2-7|TRBV15
CATSRDITSYEQYF
TGTGCCACCAGCAGAGATATCACTTCCTACGAGCAGTACTTC
>.|TRBD2|TRBJ2-7|TRBV18
CASSRETSGFSYEQYF
TGTGCCAGCTCACGGGAGACTAGCGGGTTCTCCTACGAGCAGTACTTC
>.|TRBD1|TRBJ2-2|TRBV6-5
CASRKDRGDTGELFF
TGTGCCAGCAGAAAGGACAGGGGAGACACCGGGGAGCTGTTTTTT
>.|.|TRBJ2-5|TRBV6-6
CASLSYPGLEETQYF
TGTGCCAGCCTCTCCTACCCGGGCCTGGAAGAGACCCAGTACTTC
>.|TRBD1|TRBJ2-7|TRBV10-3
CAISRDRENEQYF
TGTGCCATCAGTCGGGACAGGGAAAACGAGCAGTACTTC
>few|.|TRBJ2-2|TRBV2
CASSGQNTGELFF
TGTGCCAGCAGTGGACAGAACACCGGGGAGCTGTTTTTT
>.|.|TRBJ1-4|TRBV5-1
CASSLDIPNEKLFF
TGCGCCAGCAGCCTAGACATACCTAATGAAAAACTGTTTTTT